Presented here are 4 T cell receptor beta chains from one specimen sequenced in a study of T cells after yellow fever vaccination. Each CDR3 protein is one row after TCRdb ran MiXCR on the 5' RACE reads. The repertoire consists of 500,000 to 650,000 distinct CDR3 sequences, with roughly an eighth occurring once and the leading ten covering about 16%. Specimen: PBMCs, collected on the day of the yellow fever booster vaccination. Receptors were obtained from a young man who received the YFV17D yellow fever vaccine.

The sample holds a few counts of this clonotype. One end of the junction fails to match germline, which may point to a read error. J is TRBJ2-5 and V is TRBV12-3 or TRBV12-4; D remains ambiguous. This CDR3 comprises 13 residues. CDR3 protein: CASSPEENYRSVF. The CDR3 DNA follows: TGTGCCAGCAGCCCCGAAGAAAACTACCGATCCGTCTTC.

The CDR3 spells CSARSIRNEQFF. The CDR3 nucleotides read TGCAGTGCTAGGTCTATTCGAAATGAGCAGTTCTTC. The chain recombines TRBV20-1 with TRBJ2-1; D gene unclear. The CDR3 contains 12 residues. V lost 3 bases to trimming and J lost 7 bases, with 10 bases between them. Germline V gives CDR1 DFQATT, CDR2 SNEGSKA (reference sequence).

This chain links TRBV6-1 with TRBJ2-3; TRBD2 agrees at 8 bases. Trimming cost V 7 bases and J 3 bases; bases outside gene matches: 12. Germline assignment: CDR1 MNHNS and CDR2 SASEGT. This CDR3 spans 16 amino acids. The CDR3 DNA sequence: TGTGCCAGCACCCAAAGGCGGGAGGATGGTACAGATACGCAGTATTTT. Encoded protein: CASTQRREDGTDTQYF.

As DNA, the CDR3 is TGTGCCAGCAGTTTAATCCCCCAGGGGGCAGGGACTGAAGCTTTCTTT. As protein: CASSLIPQGAGTEAFF. The V gene is TRBV28, the J gene TRBJ1-1; 8 bases agree with TRBD1. J lost 5 bases, V lost 2 bases, and 10 bases had no gene match. The CDR3 loop spans 16 amino acids. The germline V gene has CDR1 MDHEN and CDR2 SYDVKM.